Below, 18 T cell receptor beta chains from the same sample are listed, as sequenced in a study of chemoradiotherapy in HPV16-positive cancers (dated by TCRdb to about 2022). The library was built by means of the immunoSEQ multiplex PCR assay. This is the immuneACCESS table as TCRdb keeps it, with only in-frame sequences that have V and J called. A part of the clones is gone; compared with another copy, unresolved V genes explain less than half, and the rest is unexplained. A total of over 5,000 clones appear in this sample, around 78% of them only once. Roughly two fifths of the sample comes from the top ten. Sampling was conducted from a patient who underwent chemoradiotherapy. The receptors here all came from a human donor with HPV-associated anogenital cancer.

This chain joins TRBV5-4 and TRBJ2-3; the D is unclear. V lost 1 base and J lost 4, with 10 bases in between. Germline V gene data show CDR1 as SGHNT and CDR2 as YYREEE (reference sequence). The CDR3 spans 14 residues. The CDR3: CASSLTISADTQYF. The CDR3 DNA reads as TGTGCCAGCAGCTTGACTATTTCAGCAGATACGCAGTATTTT.

The chain uses TRBV6-1 and TRBJ2-3; D is possibly TRBD1 or TRBD2 (6 bases each). The V end lost 6 bases, the J end lost 4 bases, and 17 bases lay between the germline ends. Germline loops: CDR1 MNHNS, CDR2 SASEGT. The CDR3 runs 15 residues. CDR3 sequence (DNA): TGTGCCAGCAGCCAACTAGCTGGGGGCCCAGATACGCAGTATTTT. Translating gives CASSQLAGGPDTQYF.

The rearrangement joins TRBV19 to TRBJ2-1, with D perhaps given as TRBD1 or TRBD2 (5 bases each). Trimming left V 8 bases short and J 9 bases short, with 20 bases between. The V gene's germline CDR1 is LNHDA and CDR2 SQIVND (reference sequence). The CDR3 is 14 amino acids. CDR3 DNA sequence: TGTGCCAGTCGCTCGGGGCAGCGACGTGGTGAGCAGTTCTTC. It translates to CASRSGQRRGEQFF.

A few counts support this clone. V and J are TRBV2 and TRBJ2-3; D call uncertain. CDR3 size: 16 residues. CDR1 is SNHLY, CDR2 FYNNEI, per germline. V lost 7 bases, J lost 4 bases, and 21 bases lay in between. The CDR3 bases are TGTGCCAGCACGAGCCAGCTTGAAGGGTGGGCAGATACGCAGTATTTT. It translates to CASTSQLEGWADTQYF.

The J gene is TRBJ1-4, the V gene TRBV28; D is undetermined. Germline CDR1 and CDR2: MDHEN and SYDVKM. The V end lost 6 bases, the J end lost 0 bases, and 8 bases lay between the germline ends. The CDR3 length is 14 residues. The CDR3 sequence is CASSQETTNEKLFF. CDR3 in DNA: TGTGCCAGCAGCCAGGAGACAACTAATGAAAAACTGTTTTTT.

This chain links TRBV7-8 with TRBJ2-2, with D perhaps assigned TRBD1 or TRBD2 (5 bases each). Germline lookup yields CDR1 SGHVS and CDR2 FQNEAQ. The CDR3 contains 16 residues. V was clipped by 5 bases and J by 1 base, with 14 bases between them. The DNA for the CDR3 is TGTGCCAGCAGCCCAAACCGGGGCCGGAACACCGGGGAGCTGTTTTTT. Translation gives CASSPNRGRNTGELFF.

The V and J genes are TRBV11-2 and TRBJ2-7; D uncertain. This CDR3 region has 14 residues. V dropped 1 base and J dropped 0 bases, with 7 bases sitting between them. Looked up from germline, CDR1 is SGHAT and CDR2 is FQNNGV. CDR3 loop: CASSLVLNSYEQYF. Here the CDR3 DNA reads TGTGCCAGCAGCTTAGTATTGAACTCCTACGAGCAGTACTTC.

The chain carries TRBV30 and TRBJ1-5; D unresolved. The CDR3 has 14 residues. Germline V gene sequence: CDR1 GTSNPN, CDR2 SVGIG (reference sequence). Trimming removed 0 bases at V and 3 bases at J, with 9 bases between. CDR3 sequence reads: CAWSVSGFNQPQHF. The CDR3 DNA follows: TGTGCCTGGAGTGTATCTGGTTTCAATCAGCCCCAGCATTTT. The complete variable domain, with remaining parts taken from reference TRBV30 and TRBJ1-5, reads SQTIHQWPATLVQPVGSPLSLECTVEGTSNPNLYWYRQAAGRGLQLLFYSVGIGQISSEVPQNLSASRPQDRQFILSSKKLLLSDSGFYLCAWSVSGFNQPQHFGDGTRLSIL.

The V call is TRBV4-2, the J call TRBJ2-6, with a weak D call TRBD2 (6 bases). The length of the CDR3 is 17 residues. Germline assignment: CDR1 LGHNA and CDR2 YNFKEQ. V was clipped by 3 bases and J by 0 bases, with 12 bases between them. DNA of the CDR3: TGTGCCAGCAGCCACGCGGGACCGGACTCTGGGGCCAACGTCCTGACTTTC. This encodes CASSHAGPDSGANVLTF.

This clone was seen only once. The rearrangement links TRBV5-1 to TRBJ2-1; 8 bases line up with TRBD1. The germline V gene encodes CDR1 SGHRS and CDR2 YFSETQ. This CDR3 spans 14 amino acids. The V and J ends lost 5 bases and 12 bases, in that order; junction bases with no gene match: 13. The CDR3 DNA follows: TGCGCCAGCAGAATGACAGGGGCCTTTACTGGGCAGTTCTTC. This encodes CASRMTGAFTGQFF.

J is TRBJ2-7 and V is TRBV5-6; no clear D gene. Germline CDR1 reads SGHDT; CDR2 reads YYEEEE. CDR3 size: 12 residues. Trimming stripped 0 bases from V and 7 bases from J, with 8 bases between. CDR3 loop: CASSLVVGEQYF. The CDR3 DNA reads as TGTGCCAGCAGCTTGGTGGTTGGTGAGCAGTACTTC.

The chain carries TRBV5-4 and TRBJ2-2; D is unresolved. V was trimmed by 2 bases and J by 5 bases, leaving 7 bases between them. Germline CDR1 reads SGHNT; CDR2 reads YYREEE (reference sequence). The CDR3 runs to 13 residues. For the CDR3, the DNA is TGTGCCAGCAGCTTTCGAGGTACCGGGGAGCTGTTTTTT. Protein: CASSFRGTGELFF.

The chain couples TRBV30 to TRBJ2-3; D not resolved. Germline-derived CDR1 and CDR2 are GTSNPN and SVGIG (reference sequence). The CDR3 has 14 residues. Trimming took 0 bases from V and 0 from J, leaving 7 bases between them. This CDR3 reads CAWSVRPSTDTQYF. CDR3 nucleotides: TGTGCCTGGAGTGTACGGCCGAGCACAGATACGCAGTATTTT. Drawing the rest from reference TRBV30 and TRBJ2-3, the complete variable domain is SQTIHQWPATLVQPVGSPLSLECTVEGTSNPNLYWYRQAAGRGLQLLFYSVGIGQISSEVPQNLSASRPQDRQFILSSKKLLLSDSGFYLCAWSVRPSTDTQYFGPGTRLTVL.

The V call is TRBV15, the J call TRBJ2-3, with 7 bases fitting TRBD1. V trimming: 6 bases; J trimming: 3 bases; junction bases outside the gene matches: 9. This CDR3 has 15 amino acids. Germline V gene lookup returns CDR1 LNHNV and CDR2 YYDKDF (reference sequence). DNA for the CDR3: TGTGCCACCAGTACCAGGGACAGCCTAACAGATACGCAGTATTTT. Translating it yields CATSTRDSLTDTQYF.

V is TRBV28 and J is TRBJ2-5; 11 bases fit TRBD2. The germline V gene has CDR1 MDHEN and CDR2 SYDVKM. With V trimmed by 5 bases and J by 4 bases, 3 bases remained unmatched. This CDR3 has 14 amino acids. DNA of the CDR3: TGTGCCAGCAGTGTAGCGGGAGGGGCAGAGACCCAGTACTTC. This codes for CASSVAGGAETQYF.

The chain links TRBV15 to TRBJ2-2, with D tentatively TRBD1 (5 bases). The CDR3 has 17 residues. V shed 0 bases and J shed 7 bases, with 18 bases lying between them. Per the germline V gene, CDR1 is LNHNV and CDR2 is YYDKDF (reference sequence). The CDR3 here is CATSRDRTPGLGGELFF. The CDR3, as DNA: TGTGCCACCAGCAGAGATCGGACACCCGGATTGGGCGGGGAGCTGTTTTTT.

This chain joins TRBV2 and TRBJ1-2; TRBD1 matches 8 bases. V shed 6 bases and J 4 bases; nucleotides not matched to a gene: 7. The CDR3 spans 14 residues. In germline, CDR1 is SNHLY, CDR2 FYNNEI. The CDR3 DNA follows: TGTGCCAGCAGGGGACAGGTTGTAAGCTATGGCTACACCTTC. It yields the protein CASRGQVVSYGYTF.

The V gene is TRBV5-1, the J gene TRBJ2-1; no definite D call. The V gene lost 4 bases and the J gene lost 2 bases, with 13 bases spanning the gap. The germline gives CDR1 SGHRS, CDR2 YFSETQ. This CDR3 is built from 15 residues. This CDR3 is CASSRDSLPYNEQFF. The CDR3 region has the DNA TGCGCCAGCAGCCGCGACTCCCTCCCCTACAATGAGCAGTTCTTC.